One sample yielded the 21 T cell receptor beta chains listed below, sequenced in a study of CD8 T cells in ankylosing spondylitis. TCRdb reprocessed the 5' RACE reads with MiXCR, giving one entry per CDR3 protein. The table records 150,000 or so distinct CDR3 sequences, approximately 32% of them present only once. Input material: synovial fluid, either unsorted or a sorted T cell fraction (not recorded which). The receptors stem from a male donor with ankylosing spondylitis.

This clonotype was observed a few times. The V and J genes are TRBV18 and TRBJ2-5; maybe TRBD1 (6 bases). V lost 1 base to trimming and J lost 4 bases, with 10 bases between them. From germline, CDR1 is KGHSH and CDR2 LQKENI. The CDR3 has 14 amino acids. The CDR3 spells CASSPLGQVETQYF. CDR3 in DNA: TGTGCCAGCTCACCACTGGGACAAGTAGAGACCCAGTACTTC.

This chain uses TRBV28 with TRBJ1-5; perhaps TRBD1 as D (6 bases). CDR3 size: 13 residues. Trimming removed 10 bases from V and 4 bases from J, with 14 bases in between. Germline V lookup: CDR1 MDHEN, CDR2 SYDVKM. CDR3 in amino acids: CAIPGEGNQPQHF. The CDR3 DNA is TGTGCCATCCCAGGGGAAGGGAATCAGCCCCAGCATTTT.

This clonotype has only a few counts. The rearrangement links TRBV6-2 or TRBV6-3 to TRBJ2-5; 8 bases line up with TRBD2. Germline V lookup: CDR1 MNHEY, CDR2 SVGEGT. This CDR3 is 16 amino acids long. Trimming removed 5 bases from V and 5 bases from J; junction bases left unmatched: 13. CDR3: CASSPLPGRATETQYF. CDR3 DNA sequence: TGTGCCAGCAGTCCCCTACCCGGGAGGGCCACGGAGACCCAGTACTTC.

Here the CDR3 reads CASVGTGRYEQYF. The CDR3 region has the DNA TGTGCCAGCGTAGGGACAGGGAGGTACGAGCAGTACTTC. The rearrangement uses TRBV6-1 and TRBJ2-7; TRBD1 agrees at 9 bases. After removal of 8 bases from V and 4 bases from J, the junction contained 6 bases not matched to a gene. The CDR3 spans 13 residues. CDR1 and CDR2 (germline): MNHNS, SASEGT.

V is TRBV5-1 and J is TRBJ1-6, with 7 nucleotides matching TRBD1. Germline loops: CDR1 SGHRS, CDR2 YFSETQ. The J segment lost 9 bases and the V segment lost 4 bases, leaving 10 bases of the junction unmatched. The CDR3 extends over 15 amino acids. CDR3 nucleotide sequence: TGCGCCAGCAGCCTCGAGCCAGGGGGAGGTTCACCCCTCCACTTT. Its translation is CASSLEPGGGSPLHF. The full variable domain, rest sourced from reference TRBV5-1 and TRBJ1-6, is KAGVTQTPRYLIKTRGQQVTLSCSPISGHRSVSWYQQTPGQGLQFLFEYFSETQRNKGNFPGRFSGRQFSNSRSEMNVSTLELGDSALYLCASSLEPGGGSPLHFGNGTRLTVT.

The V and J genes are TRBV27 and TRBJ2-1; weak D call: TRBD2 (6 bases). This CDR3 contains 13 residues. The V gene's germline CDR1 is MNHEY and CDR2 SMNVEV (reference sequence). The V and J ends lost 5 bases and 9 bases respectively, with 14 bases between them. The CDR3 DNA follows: TGTGCCAGCAGTACACCGACTAGTTCTGAGCAGTTCTTC. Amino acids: CASSTPTSSEQFF.

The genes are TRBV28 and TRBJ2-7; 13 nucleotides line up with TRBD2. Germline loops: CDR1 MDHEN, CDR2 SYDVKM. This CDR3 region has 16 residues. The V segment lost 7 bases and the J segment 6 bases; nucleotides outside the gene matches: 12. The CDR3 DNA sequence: TGTGCCAGCACCCTAGGACTAGCGGGAGCCCAGAGCGAGCAGTACTTC. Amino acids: CASTLGLAGAQSEQYF.

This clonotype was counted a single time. The CDR3 here is CSAGVAGGTDTQYF. The CDR3 region has the DNA TGCAGTGCTGGGGTAGCGGGAGGAACAGATACGCAGTATTTT. V and J are TRBV20-1 and TRBJ2-3; the match to TRBD2 covers 10 bases. The CDR3 is made up of 14 amino acids. V gave up 5 bases and J gave up 3 bases; unmatched junction bases: 5. CDR1 DFQATT and CDR2 SNEGSKA come from the germline V gene (reference sequence).

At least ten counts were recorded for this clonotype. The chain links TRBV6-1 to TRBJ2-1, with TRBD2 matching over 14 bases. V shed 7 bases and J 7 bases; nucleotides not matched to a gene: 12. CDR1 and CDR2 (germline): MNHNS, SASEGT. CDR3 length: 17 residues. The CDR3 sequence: CASTPGLAGERGNEQFF. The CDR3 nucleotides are TGTGCCAGCACCCCGGGACTAGCGGGAGAGCGTGGGAATGAGCAGTTCTTC.

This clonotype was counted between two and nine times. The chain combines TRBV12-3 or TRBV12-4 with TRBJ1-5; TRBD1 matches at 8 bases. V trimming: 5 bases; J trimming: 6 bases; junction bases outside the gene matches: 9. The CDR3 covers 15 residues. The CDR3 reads CASSPDRVGSQPQHF. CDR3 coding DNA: TGTGCCAGCAGTCCGGACAGGGTTGGTAGTCAGCCCCAGCATTTT.

The CDR3 loop is CSAPPSGGINSPLHF. DNA for the CDR3: TGCAGTGCTCCACCGTCTGGGGGGATTAATTCACCCCTCCACTTT. The chain carries TRBV20-1 and TRBJ1-6; D is perhaps TRBD1 (5 bases). Germline V gene lookup returns CDR1 DFQATT and CDR2 SNEGSKA (reference sequence). Trimming removed 5 bases at V and 6 bases at J, with 17 bases between. CDR3 length: 15 residues.

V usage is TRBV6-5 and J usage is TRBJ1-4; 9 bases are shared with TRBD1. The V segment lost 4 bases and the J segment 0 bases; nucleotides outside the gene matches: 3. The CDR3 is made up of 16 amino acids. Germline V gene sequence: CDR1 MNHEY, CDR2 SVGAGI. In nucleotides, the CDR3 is TGTGCCAGCAGTTTGGGACAGGGCGCAACTAATGAAAAACTGTTTTTT. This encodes CASSLGQGATNEKLFF.

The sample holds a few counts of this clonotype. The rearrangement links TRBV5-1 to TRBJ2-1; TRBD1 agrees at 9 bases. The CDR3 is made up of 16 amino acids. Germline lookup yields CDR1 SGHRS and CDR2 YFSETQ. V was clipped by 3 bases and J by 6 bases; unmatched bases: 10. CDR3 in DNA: TGCGCCAGCAGCTGGACGATCGGGACAGGGTTCAATGAGCAGTTCTTC. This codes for CASSWTIGTGFNEQFF. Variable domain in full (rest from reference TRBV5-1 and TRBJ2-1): KAGVTQTPRYLIKTRGQQVTLSCSPISGHRSVSWYQQTPGQGLQFLFEYFSETQRNKGNFPGRFSGRQFSNSRSEMNVSTLELGDSALYLCASSWTIGTGFNEQFFGPGTRLTVL.

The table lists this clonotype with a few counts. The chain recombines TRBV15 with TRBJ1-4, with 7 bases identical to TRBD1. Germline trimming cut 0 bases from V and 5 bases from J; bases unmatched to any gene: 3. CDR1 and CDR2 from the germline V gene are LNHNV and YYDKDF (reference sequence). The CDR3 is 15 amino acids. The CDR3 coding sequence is TGTGCCACCAGCAGAGATTTGGGACAGAATGAAAAACTGTTTTTT. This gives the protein CATSRDLGQNEKLFF.

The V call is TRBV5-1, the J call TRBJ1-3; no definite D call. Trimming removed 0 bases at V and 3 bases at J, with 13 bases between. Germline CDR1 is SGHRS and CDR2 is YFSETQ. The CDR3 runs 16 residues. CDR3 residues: CASSLDGVGRGNTIYF. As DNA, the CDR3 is TGCGCCAGCAGCTTGGATGGAGTAGGTCGTGGAAACACCATATATTTT.

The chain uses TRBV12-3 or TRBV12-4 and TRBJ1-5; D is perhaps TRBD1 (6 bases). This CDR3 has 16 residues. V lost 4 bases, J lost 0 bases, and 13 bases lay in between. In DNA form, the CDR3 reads TGTGCCAGCAGTTCCGGGACACCATATAGCAATCAGCCCCAGCATTTT. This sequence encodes CASSSGTPYSNQPQHF.

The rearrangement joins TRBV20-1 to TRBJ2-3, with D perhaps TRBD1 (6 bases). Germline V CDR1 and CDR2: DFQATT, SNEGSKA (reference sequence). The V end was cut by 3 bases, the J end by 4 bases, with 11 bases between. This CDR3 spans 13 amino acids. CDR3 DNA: TGCAGTGCTAGCGCAGGGGTCCCAGATACGCAGTATTTT. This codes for CSASAGVPDTQYF.

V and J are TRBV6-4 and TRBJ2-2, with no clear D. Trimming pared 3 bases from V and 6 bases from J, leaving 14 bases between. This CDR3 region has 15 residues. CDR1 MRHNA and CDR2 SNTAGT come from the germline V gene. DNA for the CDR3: TGTGCCAGCAGTGAAACGTGGAGTAGTCCCGGGGAGCTGTTTTTT. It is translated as CASSETWSSPGELFF.

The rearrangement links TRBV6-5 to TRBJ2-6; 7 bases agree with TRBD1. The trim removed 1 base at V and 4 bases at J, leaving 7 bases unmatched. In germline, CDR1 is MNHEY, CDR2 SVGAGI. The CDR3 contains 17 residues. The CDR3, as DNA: TGTGCCAGCAGTTACTGGACAGGAAACTCAGGGGCCAACGTCCTGACTTTC. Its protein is CASSYWTGNSGANVLTF.

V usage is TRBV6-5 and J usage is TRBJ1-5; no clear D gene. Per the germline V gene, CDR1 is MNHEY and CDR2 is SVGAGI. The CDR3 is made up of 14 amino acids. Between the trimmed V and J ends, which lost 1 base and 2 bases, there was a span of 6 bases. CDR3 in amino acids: CASSYYGGNQPQHF. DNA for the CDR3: TGTGCCAGCAGTTACTACGGTGGCAATCAGCCCCAGCATTTT.

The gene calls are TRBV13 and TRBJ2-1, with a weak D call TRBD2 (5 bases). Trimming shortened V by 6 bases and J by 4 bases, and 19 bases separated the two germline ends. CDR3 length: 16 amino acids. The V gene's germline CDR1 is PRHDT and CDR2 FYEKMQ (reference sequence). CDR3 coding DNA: TGTGCCAGCAGACCCCAGGTCCGAAGCGGATACAATGAGCAGTTCTTC. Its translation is CASRPQVRSGYNEQFF.